The 30 T cell receptor beta chains below all came from one sample that was sequenced in a study of early T cells in non-severe SARS-CoV-2 infection (dated by TCRdb to about 2021). Library prep was done by 5' RACE. For sequencing, a NextSeq 500 was employed. TCRdb ran its own pipeline on the public reads, namely fastp trimming at Q25 and MiXCR clone calling, and kept in-frame beta chains. Every distinct CDR3 protein forms one entry, paired with its most common genes and DNA. The sample table records about 68,000 distinct CDR3 sequences; over 9% of these occur just once. The top ten hold about 1.7% of the sample. Sequenced: whole blood. The receptor source for this set is an adult who was a healthcare worker with PCR-confirmed SARS-CoV-2 infection or an uninfected control (not recorded which).

The chain carries TRBV28 and TRBJ2-3; no reliable D call. This CDR3 contains 12 residues. Germline CDR1 MDHEN, CDR2 SYDVKM. With 6 bases removed from V and 8 bases from J, the gap between germline ends came to 12 bases. The chain's CDR3 is CASRHTVGTQYF. The CDR3 coding sequence is TGTGCCAGCAGACACACGGTCGGTACGCAGTATTTT.

The rearrangement uses TRBV10-2 and TRBJ2-7, with no clear D. Trimming stripped 10 bases from V and 2 bases from J, with 15 bases between. The CDR3 totals 13 residues. Germline CDR1 WSHSY, CDR2 SAAADI. The CDR3 DNA follows: TGCGCCACCCTCTCTGGGTACCCCTACGAGCAGTACTTC. Its translation is CATLSGYPYEQYF.

This clonotype was counted a few times. This chain connects TRBV5-4 to TRBJ2-2; no definite D call. This CDR3 is built from 15 residues. The V gene's germline CDR1 is SGHNT and CDR2 YYREEE (reference sequence). V lost 4 bases, J lost 4 bases, and 14 bases lay in between. CDR3 coding DNA: TGTGCCAGCAGCGTGGCCGGACGCAGCACCGGGGAGCTGTTTTTT. Translation: CASSVAGRSTGELFF. The full variable domain, its missing parts supplied by reference TRBV5-4 and TRBJ2-2, is ETGVTQSPTHLIKTRGQQVTLRCSSQSGHNTVSWYQQALGQGPQFIFQYYREEENGRGNFPPRFSGLQFPNYSSELNVNALELDDSALYLCASSVAGRSTGELFFGEGSRLTVL.

The chain is built from TRBV7-2 and TRBJ2-3; no reliable D call. V lost 2 bases to trimming and J lost 2 bases, with 8 bases between them. This CDR3 comprises 14 residues. In germline, CDR1 is SGHTA, CDR2 FQGNSA. The CDR3 sequence is CASSLLGATDTQYF. The CDR3 DNA is TGTGCCAGCAGCTTACTAGGAGCCACAGATACGCAGTATTTT.

This clonotype was counted ten times or more. This chain connects TRBV30 to TRBJ1-1; the D gene is possibly TRBD1 (6 bases). Germline V lookup: CDR1 GTSNPN, CDR2 SVGIG (reference sequence). V lost 7 bases and J 5 bases, leaving 8 bases between the germline ends. This CDR3 has 10 amino acids. CDR3 amino acids: CALDRTEAFF. The CDR3 DNA sequence: TGTGCCTTGGACAGAACTGAAGCTTTCTTT. The full variable domain, rest sourced from reference TRBV30 and TRBJ1-1, is SQTIHQWPATLVQPVGSPLSLECTVEGTSNPNLYWYRQAAGRGLQLLFYSVGIGQISSEVPQNLSASRPQDRQFILSSKKLLLSDSGFYLCALDRTEAFFGQGTRLTVV.

The chain has TRBV7-2 and TRBJ1-2; no reliable D call. CDR3 length: 14 amino acids. CDR1 and CDR2 from the germline V gene are SGHTA and FQGNSA. Trimming shortened V by 5 bases and J by 8 bases, and 18 bases separated the two germline ends. The CDR3: CASSNTGFSMGYTF. The CDR3 nucleotides read TGTGCCAGCAGCAACACTGGGTTTTCTATGGGCTACACCTTC.

A note on this clonotype: A much larger clone differs from this one at a single base, so this may be a read error. This rearrangement joins TRBV20-1 to TRBJ1-1; D unclear. Germline CDR1 reads DFQATT; CDR2 reads SNEGSKA (reference sequence). The CDR3 loop spans 13 amino acids. The CDR3 nucleotides read TGCAGTGCCCTAACCGGGTCGGGCACTGAAACTTTCTTT. It yields the protein CSALTGSGTETFF.

J is TRBJ2-4 and V is TRBV7-2, with 15 bases identical to TRBD2. This CDR3 has 15 amino acids. In germline, CDR1 is SGHTA, CDR2 FQGNSA. V lost 5 bases, J lost 7 bases, and 3 bases stayed unmatched. The DNA for the CDR3 is TGTGCCAGCAGCCCGGGACTAGCGGGGGGTAACATTCAGTACTTC. Protein product: CASSPGLAGGNIQYF.

This clonotype was observed many times. This sequence joins TRBV7-3 and TRBJ2-1, with D possibly called TRBD1 or TRBD2 (6 bases each). The length of the CDR3 is 15 residues. In germline, CDR1 is SGHTA, CDR2 FQGTGA. V was clipped by 2 bases and J by 5 bases, with 13 bases between them. The CDR3 reads CASSLGGRRDNEQFF. In DNA, the CDR3 is TGTGCCAGCAGCTTAGGGGGGCGCAGGGACAATGAGCAGTTCTTC.

The rearrangement links TRBV29-1 to TRBJ1-3; D remains unclear. The V end was cut by 5 bases, the J end by 1 base, with 3 bases between. CDR3 size: 11 residues. The V gene's germline CDR1 is SQVTM and CDR2 ANQGSEA. The DNA for the CDR3 is TGCAGCGTTAATTCTGGAAACACCATATATTTT. This gives the protein CSVNSGNTIYF.

This clonotype was found a few times. The chain combines TRBV11-2 with TRBJ1-6; TRBD1 aligns across 7 bases. V lost 6 bases to trimming and J lost 5 bases; unmatched junction nucleotides: 13. From germline, CDR1 is SGHAT and CDR2 FQNNGV. The CDR3 has 17 residues. CDR3 sequence: CASSHPLTGYHNSPLHF. The DNA for the CDR3 is TGTGCCAGCAGTCACCCCCTGACAGGGTACCATAATTCACCCCTCCACTTT.

The rearrangement joins TRBV18 to TRBJ1-1, with D possibly matching TRBD1 (5 bases). The CDR3 runs to 14 residues. Germline CDR1 KGHSH, CDR2 LQKENI. The V end lost 3 bases, the J end lost 7 bases, and 15 bases lay between the germline ends. The CDR3 coding sequence is TGTGCCAGCTCACCTGGACACCTGACGGGTGAAGCTTTCTTT. It is translated as CASSPGHLTGEAFF.

Many counts were recorded for this clonotype. The chain couples TRBV6-5 to TRBJ2-5; maybe TRBD1 (6 bases). In germline, CDR1 is MNHEY, CDR2 SVGAGI. Trimming removed 7 bases at V and 7 bases at J, with 19 bases between. The CDR3 length is 14 residues. CDR3 sequence (DNA): TGTGCCAGCACCCAGGGGACGGACTCAGGGACCCAGTACTTC. Residues: CASTQGTDSGTQYF.

This sequence joins TRBV30 and TRBJ1-2, with 9 positions matching TRBD1. Trimming took 5 bases from V and 6 from J; bases not matched to a gene: 10. CDR1 GTSNPN and CDR2 SVGIG come from the germline V gene (reference sequence). The CDR3 sequence is 14 residues long. The CDR3 sequence is CAWDPGQGSNGYTF. The CDR3 DNA reads TGTGCCTGGGACCCGGGACAGGGTAGTAATGGCTACACCTTC.

V gene TRBV7-9 combines with J gene TRBJ2-1; 11 nucleotides agree with TRBD2. From germline, CDR1 is SEHNR and CDR2 FQNEAQ (reference sequence). The length of the CDR3 is 16 residues. Germline trimming cut 3 bases from V and 7 bases from J; bases unmatched to any gene: 8. This CDR3 reads CASSFLTGLAANEQFF. For the CDR3, the DNA is TGTGCCAGCAGCTTTCTTACGGGACTAGCGGCGAATGAGCAGTTCTTC. Full variable domain (remainder filled in from reference TRBV7-9 and TRBJ2-1): DTGVSQNPRHKITKRGQNVTFRCDPISEHNRLYWYRQTLGQGPEFLTYFQNEAQLEKSRLLSDRFSAERPKGSFSTLEIQRTEQGDSAMYLCASSFLTGLAANEQFFGPGTRLTVL.

On this clonotype itself: A single base separates this from a much larger clone, so it may be a read error. The rearrangement uses TRBV29-1 and TRBJ2-1; 10 nucleotides agree with TRBD2. Germline lookup yields CDR1 SQVTM and CDR2 ANQGSEA. The CDR3 is 14 residues long. The CDR3 DNA sequence: TGCGGCTCTTCTAGCGGGGGCGCCTACAATGAGCAGTTCTTC. Protein product: CGSSSGGAYNEQFF.

The chain employs TRBV12-5 and TRBJ1-1, with 8 bases lining up with TRBD1. CDR1 is LGHNT, CDR2 FRNRAP, per germline. V lost 6 bases, J lost 0 bases, and 9 bases stayed unmatched. The CDR3 consists of 16 residues. In DNA form, the CDR3 reads TGTGCTAGTGGGAGAAGACAGGGGAGCCTGAACACTGAAGCTTTCTTT. Translation: CASGRRQGSLNTEAFF.

This rearrangement joins TRBV5-6 to TRBJ2-5; the D is unclear. CDR1 SGHDT and CDR2 YYEEEE come from the germline V gene. Trimming removed 0 bases at V and 2 bases at J, with 8 bases between. This CDR3 contains 14 residues. The chain's CDR3 is CASSLAVRQETQYF. CDR3 DNA sequence: TGTGCCAGCAGCTTGGCCGTCCGGCAAGAGACCCAGTACTTC.

The J gene is TRBJ2-7, the V gene TRBV6-5; TRBD2 might be the D (6 bases). Germline CDR1 MNHEY, CDR2 SVGAGI. The CDR3 extends over 16 amino acids. Trimming removed 0 bases from V and 0 bases from J, with 12 bases in between. CDR3 nucleotide sequence: TGTGCCAGCAGTTACTCCGGGAGCAGGAACTCCTACGAGCAGTACTTC. Translating it yields CASSYSGSRNSYEQYF.

This clonotype was seen ten or more times. This sequence joins TRBV9 and TRBJ2-7; 13 positions agree with TRBD2. The V and J ends lost 3 bases and 2 bases, in that order; junction bases with no gene match: 5. From germline, CDR1 is SGDLS and CDR2 YYNGEE. This CDR3 is built from 16 residues. The CDR3 DNA reads as TGTGCCAGCAGCGGCACCACTAGCGGGGGGGCCTACGAGCAGTACTTC. It encodes CASSGTTSGGAYEQYF. Looking up the rest from reference TRBV9 and TRBJ2-7 gives the full variable domain: DSGVTQTPKHLITATGQRVTLRCSPRSGDLSVYWYQQSLDQGLQFLIQYYNGEERAKGNILERFSAQQFPDLHSELNLSSLELGDSALYFCASSGTTSGGAYEQYFGPGTRLTVT.

The table lists this clonotype with a few counts. The chain has TRBV7-2 and TRBJ1-5, with D uncertain. CDR1 is SGHTA and CDR2 is FQGNSA in the germline V gene. This CDR3 comprises 13 residues. Trimming pared 5 bases from V and 3 bases from J, leaving 8 bases between. Written as DNA, the CDR3 is TGTGCCAGCAGCAAGTCTTTCAATCAGCCCCAGCATTTT. Its protein product is CASSKSFNQPQHF.

In this sample, this clonotype turned up many times. V is TRBV20-1 and J is TRBJ1-4; D uncertain. This CDR3 is 14 amino acids long. Deletions cut 3 bases from V and 5 bases from J, with 13 bases between. Germline V gene lookup returns CDR1 DFQATT and CDR2 SNEGSKA (reference sequence). CDR3 in amino acids: CSASSGPLNEKLFF. The CDR3 coding sequence is TGCAGTGCTAGTTCCGGCCCCTTGAATGAAAAACTGTTTTTT.

This clonotype came up a few times. This chain joins TRBV5-1 and TRBJ2-2, with a possible D match to TRBD2 (5 bases). Between the trimmed V and J ends, which lost 2 bases and 7 bases, there was a span of 15 bases. The CDR3 runs 15 residues. Germline loops: CDR1 SGHRS, CDR2 YFSETQ. CDR3 bases: TGCGCCAGCAGCTTAATTCGAGGGCGAAACGGGGAGCTGTTTTTT. This gives the protein CASSLIRGRNGELFF.

This clonotype was observed a handful of times. The rearrangement joins TRBV20-1 to TRBJ2-3; 8 positions agree with TRBD1. V dropped 6 bases and J dropped 3; count of bases not matched to a gene: 5. Germline V gene sequence: CDR1 DFQATT, CDR2 SNEGSKA (reference sequence). This CDR3 has 13 amino acids. The CDR3 region has the DNA TGCAGTGCCAACGGACAGGGTACAGATACGCAGTATTTT. Its protein is CSANGQGTDTQYF.

The gene calls are TRBV6-5 and TRBJ2-1, with no clear D. Per the germline V gene, CDR1 is MNHEY and CDR2 is SVGAGI. The CDR3 is made up of 11 amino acids. The V end was cut by 6 bases, the J end by 5 bases, with 5 bases between. For the CDR3, the DNA is TGTGCCAGCAGGGAGCACAATGAGCAGTTCTTC. It codes for CASREHNEQFF.

This chain connects TRBV7-2 to TRBJ2-3, with 7 bases matching TRBD2. The CDR3 has 16 amino acids. J was trimmed by 0 bases and V by 5 bases; bases with no gene match: 8. CDR1 SGHTA and CDR2 FQGNSA come from the germline V gene. The CDR3: CASSPTPGGSTDTQYF. CDR3 sequence (DNA): TGTGCCAGCAGCCCTACTCCGGGGGGAAGCACAGATACGCAGTATTTT.

The sample holds many counts of this clonotype. This rearrangement joins TRBV18 to TRBJ2-3; D call uncertain. The CDR3 covers 12 residues. V was cut by 3 bases and J by 4 bases, with 5 bases left in between. Germline loops: CDR1 KGHSH, CDR2 LQKENI. The CDR3 reads CASSPRSDTQYF. In nucleotides, the CDR3 is TGTGCCAGCTCACCCCGCTCAGATACGCAGTATTTT.

Regarding this clonotype: A much more abundant neighbour one base away suggests this may be a read error. V and J are TRBV12-3 or TRBV12-4 and TRBJ1-1; D is perhaps TRBD1 (5 bases). The CDR3 sequence is 13 residues long. V was pared by 5 bases and J by 1 base, with 8 bases between. The CDR3 reads CASSKGRNTEAFF. The CDR3 DNA is TGTGCCAGCAGTAAGGGGCGGAACACTGAAGCTTTCTTT.

This clonotype has ten or more counts. The rearrangement joins TRBV6-4 to TRBJ2-3; D possibly matches TRBD1 or TRBD2 (5 bases each). The ends were cut back, 4 bases at V and 3 bases at J, with 11 bases in the middle. This CDR3 is 14 amino acids long. The germline V gene has CDR1 MRHNA and CDR2 SNTAGT. CDR3 residues: CASSAAGATDTQYF. CDR3 nucleotide sequence: TGTGCCAGCAGTGCGGCCGGGGCAACAGATACGCAGTATTTT.

The sample holds a few counts of this clonotype. The chain uses TRBV2 and TRBJ1-6, with D perhaps TRBD1 (6 bases). The CDR3 extends over 13 amino acids. V was trimmed by 5 bases and J by 13 bases, leaving 15 bases between them. In germline, CDR1 is SNHLY, CDR2 FYNNEI. CDR3 protein: CASSRTERDPLHF. The CDR3 region has the DNA TGTGCCAGCAGTCGGACAGAGAGGGATCCCCTCCACTTT.